The present T cell receptor (beta chain) was sequenced within a study of OX40 agonist ivuxolimab in advanced cancers. Study in general: Patients were infused with ivuxolimab every 2 weeks at 0.01 to 10 mg/kg. Of mixed ages from about 20 to 90 and averaging approximately 60 years, the group was 65% to 85% male. Study-level findings and limits: Some of the nonresponding patients also showed low levels of normalized T-cell clonal expansion.

Enrollment shut out patients with autoimmune disease history or systemic immunosuppression. This clone showed up just once. The antigen is not known. Trimming at V came to 7 bases and at J to 2 bases, leaving 10 bases not matched to a gene. This CDR3 spans 14 amino acids. CDR1 is SQVTM, CDR2 ANQGSEA, per germline. TCRdb keeps only in-frame clones here, not all; method: immunoSEQ multiplex PCR. The sample consists of about 73,000 clones, about 91% of them appearing once. This sequence was found in an adult with an advanced solid tumor such as melanoma, head and neck, liver or kidney cancer. The material sequenced was CD4+ or CD8+ T cells sorted from blood, taken in a trial of the OX40 agonist ivuxolimab. The V call is TRBV29-1, the J call TRBJ2-5; 7 positions agree with TRBD2. This chain's CDR3 is CSAPGRGGQETQYF. For the CDR3, the DNA is TGCAGCGCCCCGGGGAGGGGTGGACAAGAGACCCAGTACTTC.